Listed below are T cell receptor beta chains from one sample, sequenced in a study of blood T cell repertoires in COVID-19. Sequencing used immunoSEQ multiplex PCR; TCRdb keeps in-frame clones, though not all of them. The data show 250,000 or so clones, roughly 85% seen once. Sequenced: peripheral blood. The receptor source for this set is a man younger than 35 with active or convalescent COVID-19. The CDR3 runs from the conserved cysteine through the conserved F or W. The order of the fields is CDR3 protein, CDR3 DNA, clone size, V gene, J gene, D gene. D genes are given only for firm matches. Clone size is not always given. Where it is, it says once, few, many or a class for expanded clones.

CASSPGEGRGTDTQYF	TGTGCCAGCTCCCCGGGGGAGGGCCGAGGCACAGATACGCAGTATTTT	.	TRBV2	TRBJ2-3	TRBD2
CAWSVLAGGYNEQFF	TGTGCCTGGAGTGTACTAGCGGGGGGGTACAATGAGCAGTTCTTC	many	TRBV30	TRBJ2-1	TRBD2
CASSQPGQPSTDTQYF	TGCGCCAGCAGCCAGCCGGGACAGCCTAGCACAGATACGCAGTATTTT	.	TRBV4-1	TRBJ2-3	TRBD1
CASSLNPGINEKLFF	TGTGCCAGCAGCTTAAATCCAGGGATAAATGAAAAACTGTTTTTT	.	TRBV7-2	TRBJ1-4	.
CASSQGFPSGYEQYF	TGCGCCAGCAGCCAAGGTTTCCCTAGCGGCTACGAGCAGTACTTC	.	TRBV4-1	TRBJ2-7	TRBD2
CASSQARQPNQPQHF	TGCGCCAGCAGCCAAGCCCGACAGCCCAATCAGCCCCAGCATTTT	.	TRBV4-3	TRBJ1-5	.
CASRRGTDTQETQYF	TGCGCCAGCAGACGGGGGACCGACACCCAAGAGACCCAGTACTTC	.	TRBV5-1	TRBJ2-5	.
CASSTAGDSAYEQYF	TGTGCCAGCAGCACCGCCGGGGACTCCGCCTACGAGCAGTACTTC	.	TRBV9	TRBJ2-7	.
CASSYSEGANGYTF	TGTGCCAGCAGTTACTCAGAGGGGGCGAACGGCTACACCTTC	.	TRBV6-2/TRBV6-3	TRBJ1-2	TRBD1
CATSDFWDRPSAGNTIYF	TGTGCCACCAGTGATTTCTGGGACAGGCCCTCGGCTGGAAACACCATATATTTT	.	TRBV24-1	TRBJ1-3	TRBD1
CAWSVPAGKTQYF	TGTGCCTGGAGCGTACCGGCGGGAAAGACCCAGTACTTC	.	TRBV30	TRBJ2-5	.
CASSEGWQGDQPQHF	TGTGCCAGCAGTGAAGGTTGGCAGGGCGACCAGCCCCAGCATTTT	few	TRBV6-1	TRBJ1-5	.
CASSLIQGHEQYF	TGCGCCAGCAGCTTGATACAGGGCCACGAGCAGTACTTC	.	TRBV5-1	TRBJ2-7	.
CSVGAGNGANVLTF	TGCAGCGTTGGGGCGGGCAACGGGGCCAACGTCCTGACTTTC	.	TRBV29-1	TRBJ2-6	.
CASSEPPGDEQYF	TGTGCCAGCAGTGAACCGCCAGGGGATGAGCAGTACTTC	.	TRBV2	TRBJ2-7	.
CASSLGTGSSGANVLTF	TGTGCCAGCAGTTTGGGTACAGGGAGCTCTGGGGCCAACGTCCTGACTTTC	.	TRBV28	TRBJ2-6	.
CASSPEGVTNEKLFF	TGTGCCAGCAGCCCAGAAGGGGTAACTAATGAAAAACTGTTTTTT	.	TRBV11-2	TRBJ1-4	.
CASSSTAIQGSSTEAFF	TGTGCCAGCAGTTCCACGGCAATACAGGGTTCGAGCACTGAAGCTTTCTTT	.	TRBV28	TRBJ1-1	.
CASSSTGTDTQYF	TGTGCCAGCAGCTCGACAGGCACAGATACGCAGTATTTT	.	TRBV7-3	TRBJ2-3	.
CAISADRGDEKLFF	TGTGCCATCAGTGCTGACAGGGGAGATGAAAAACTGTTTTTT	few	TRBV10-3	TRBJ1-4	TRBD1
CATSVSFSGNTIYF	TGTGCCACCAGCGTCTCTTTCTCTGGAAACACCATATATTTT	few	TRBV15	TRBJ1-3	.
CASSPPGQTKLAFF	TGTGCCAGCAGTCCCCCGGGACAGACGAAGTTGGCTTTCTTT	.	TRBV28	TRBJ1-1	TRBD1
CASSPQNTEAFF	TGTGCCAGCAGTCCACAGAACACTGAAGCTTTCTTT	.	TRBV12-3/TRBV12-4	TRBJ1-1	.
CASSLVTRGLSYEQYF	TGTGCCAGCAGCTTAGTTACCAGGGGCCTTTCCTACGAGCAGTACTTC	.	TRBV7-2	TRBJ2-7	.
CASSYVPGNEQYF	TGTGCCAGCAGTTACGTCCCAGGGAACGAGCAGTACTTC	.	TRBV6-5	TRBJ2-7	.
CASSVGMGSRPDTQYF	TGTGCCAGCAGCGTAGGTATGGGGAGTAGGCCAGATACGCAGTATTTT	.	TRBV9	TRBJ2-3	.
CASSWRRTGGGYTF	TGTGCCAGCAGTTGGCGCAGGACAGGGGGTGGCTACACCTTC	.	TRBV27	TRBJ1-2	TRBD1
CASSYEGSYGYTF	TGTGCCAGCAGTTACGAGGGAAGCTATGGCTACACCTTC	once	TRBV6-2/TRBV6-3	TRBJ1-2	.
CASSLAYRNTEAFF	TGTGCCAGCAGCTTGGCTTACAGAAACACTGAAGCTTTCTTT	few	TRBV7-2	TRBJ1-1	.
CASSRGMNTEAFF	TGTGCCAGCAGCCGGGGGATGAACACTGAAGCTTTCTTT	.	TRBV11-3	TRBJ1-1	.
CASSLELSGANVLTF	TGTGCCAGCAGTTTAGAGTTATCTGGGGCCAACGTCCTGACTTTC	.	TRBV28	TRBJ2-6	.
CASSVGLADPSEQFF	TGTGCCAGTAGTGTGGGACTAGCGGACCCCAGTGAGCAGTTCTTC	.	TRBV19	TRBJ2-1	TRBD2
CASSLRGNQPQHF	TGTGCCAGCAGCTTACGGGGGAATCAGCCCCAGCATTTT	.	TRBV7-2	TRBJ1-5	.
CASSSGAYNEQFF	TGTGCCAGCAGCAGCGGGGCCTACAATGAGCAGTTCTTC	.	TRBV27	TRBJ2-1	TRBD2
CASSVAVSSTDTQYF	TGTGCCAGCAGCGTAGCCGTTTCGAGCACAGATACGCAGTATTTT	.	TRBV9	TRBJ2-3	.
CASSLGGGMGTDTQYF	TGTGCCAGCAGCTTAGGTGGCGGGATGGGTACAGATACGCAGTATTTT	.	TRBV11-3	TRBJ2-3	.
CAWNRPGQRPYEQYF	TGTGCCTGGAACCGACCGGGACAGAGACCCTACGAGCAGTACTTC	.	TRBV30	TRBJ2-7	TRBD1
CASSLGREAFF	TGTGCCAGCAGTTTAGGCAGGGAAGCTTTCTTT	.	TRBV6-6	TRBJ1-1	.
CASSRAGVGQPQHF	TGTGCCAGCAGCCGGGCGGGGGTAGGACAGCCCCAGCATTTT	few	TRBV6-2/TRBV6-3	TRBJ1-5	.
CATSDTPGGMESNQPQHF	TGTGCCACCAGTGATACTCCAGGGGGGATGGAGAGCAATCAGCCCCAGCATTTT	.	TRBV24-1	TRBJ1-5	TRBD1
CASSHKRYGYTF	TGTGCCAGCAGCCATAAGCGCTATGGCTACACCTTC	once	TRBV14	TRBJ1-2	.
CASSETGTGGYQPQHF	TGCGCCAGCAGCGAAACCGGGACAGGGGGCTATCAGCCCCAGCATTTT	.	TRBV4-1	TRBJ1-5	TRBD1
CSVESAGASSDEQFF	TGCAGCGTTGAGAGTGCGGGAGCCTCCAGCGATGAGCAGTTCTTC	.	TRBV29-1	TRBJ2-1	TRBD2
CASNPLAGHNEQFF	TGCGCCAGTAATCCATTAGCAGGGCACAATGAGCAGTTCTTC	.	TRBV5-1	TRBJ2-1	.
CASSLGPGRVSEQYF	TGTGCCAGCAGCTTGGGGCCAGGGAGGGTTTCCGAGCAGTACTTC	.	TRBV7-3	TRBJ2-7	TRBD2
CASSLGFWGENYGYTF	TGTGCCAGCAGCTTAGGCTTCTGGGGAGAGAACTATGGCTACACCTTC	few	TRBV7-8	TRBJ1-2	.
CASSPQGDDTGELFF	TGTGCCAGCAGCCCCCAAGGAGACGACACCGGGGAGCTGTTTTTT	.	TRBV7-2	TRBJ2-2	.
CASSLAGGNTGELFF	TGTGCCAGCAGTTTAGCGGGAGGGAACACCGGGGAGCTGTTTTTT	.	TRBV6-2/TRBV6-3	TRBJ2-2	TRBD2
CASSGTGGEVGYTF	TGTGCCAGCTCTGGGACAGGGGGCGAGGTTGGCTACACCTTC	.	TRBV18	TRBJ1-2	TRBD1
CASSPGGQDTDTQYF	TGTGCCAGCAGTCCCGGAGGACAGGACACAGATACGCAGTATTTT	once	TRBV28	TRBJ2-3	TRBD1
CASSRGQVTESPLHF	TGCGCCAGCAGCCGAGGACAGGTCACGGAGTCACCCCTCCACTTT	.	TRBV4-1	TRBJ1-6	TRBD1